This entry describes one T cell receptor (beta chain). This specimen belongs to a study of Ad26.COV2.S vaccination and SARS-CoV-2 variants. For the study at large: The vaccine Ad26.COV2.S was put into the muscle once, or twice with 56 days between.

Germline lookup yields CDR1 SGHNT and CDR2 YYREEE (reference sequence). This CDR3 has 13 amino acids. Deletions cut 1 base from V and 4 bases from J, with 8 bases between. This table comes from immunoSEQ multiplex PCR, and its TCRdb copy is limited to in-frame clones, with some not included. Of about 430,000 clones listed, more than 80% are singletons. As for treatment: around 19 received Ad26.COV2.S at low or high dose, single or two shots; about 5 received placebo; per-sample allocation not given. The investigators took samples on day 63 after the first vaccine or placebo injection. Recruitment in Boston yielded a donor of adult age, 18-55 years. The shot given was an Ad26 vector that makes Wuhan-strain SARS-CoV-2 spike.

V is TRBV5-4 and J is TRBJ1-2, with D hard to call. This sequence originates from a person aged 18-65 years who received the Ad26.COV2.S COVID-19 vaccine or a placebo. Sequenced here: peripheral blood, sampled in a trial of Ad26.COV2.S vaccine versus placebo. The CDR3 is CASSLSAVYGYTF. Here the CDR3 DNA reads TGTGCCAGCAGCTTGAGCGCGGTCTATGGCTACACCTTC. The whole variable domain, remainder taken from reference TRBV5-4 and TRBJ1-2, is ETGVTQSPTHLIKTRGQQVTLRCSSQSGHNTVSWYQQALGQGPQFIFQYYREEENGRGNFPPRFSGLQFPNYSSELNVNALELDDSALYLCASSLSAVYGYTFGSGTRLTVV.